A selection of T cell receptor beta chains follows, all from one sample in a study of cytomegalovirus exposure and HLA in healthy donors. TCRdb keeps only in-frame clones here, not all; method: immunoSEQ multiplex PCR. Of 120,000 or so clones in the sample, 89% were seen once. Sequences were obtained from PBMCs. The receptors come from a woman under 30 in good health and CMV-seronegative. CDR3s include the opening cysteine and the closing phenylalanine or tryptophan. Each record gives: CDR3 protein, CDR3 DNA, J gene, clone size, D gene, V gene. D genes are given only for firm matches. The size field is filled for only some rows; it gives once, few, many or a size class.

CASSEQGTDTQYF TGTGCCAGCAGTGAACAGGGCACAGATACGCAGTATTTT TRBJ2-3 . . TRBV6-1
CAKGLLTGTEAFF TGTGCCAAGGGACTCTTAACGGGCACTGAAGCTTTCTTT TRBJ1-1 . . TRBV30
CASSYGAGKTEAFF TGTGCCAGCAGTTACGGGGCAGGGAAAACTGAAGCTTTCTTT TRBJ1-1 . . TRBV6-5
CASSLSRGLAALSYNEQFF TGTGCCAGCAGTTTATCGAGGGGACTAGCGGCCCTTTCCTACAATGAGCAGTTCTTC TRBJ2-1 . TRBD2 TRBV27
CASSPTNTGELFF TGTGCCAGCAGCCCTACGAACACCGGGGAGCTGTTTTTT TRBJ2-2 . . TRBV7-2
CASSTRGQSNEQYF TGTGCCAGCAGCACCCGTGGACAGTCTAACGAGCAGTACTTC TRBJ2-7 . . TRBV4-2
CASSLGLQNTEAFF TGTGCCAGCAGCTTGGGGCTCCAGAACACTGAAGCTTTCTTT TRBJ1-1 . . TRBV5-6
CASSQTGVRTDTQYF TGCGCCAGCAGCCAGACGGGAGTGCGCACAGATACGCAGTATTTT TRBJ2-3 . . TRBV4-1
CASSQEGTSAYEQYF TGCGCCAGCAGCCAAGAAGGCACTAGCGCCTACGAGCAGTACTTC TRBJ2-7 few TRBD2 TRBV4-1
CASRGGATEAFF TGTGCCAGCAGGGGGGGGGCAACTGAAGCTTTCTTT TRBJ1-1 . . TRBV28
CASSEGGRSSNEQFF TGCGCCAGCAGTGAAGGCGGGAGGTCCTCCAATGAGCAGTTCTTC TRBJ2-1 . TRBD2 TRBV10-1
CASSQDWQRVSSGANVLTF TGCGCCAGCAGCCAAGATTGGCAGCGAGTCAGCTCTGGGGCCAACGTCCTGACTTTC TRBJ2-6 . . TRBV4-1
CASSLGGTEGYNEQFF TGTGCCAGCAGCTTAGGCGGGACAGAAGGTTACAATGAGCAGTTCTTC TRBJ2-1 . TRBD1 TRBV13
CASSSQRGAVGELFF TGTGCCAGCAGCTCCCAGCGGGGGGCGGTCGGGGAGCTGTTTTTT TRBJ2-2 . TRBD2 TRBV7-3
CASSEYGGGAETQYF TGTGCCAGCAGTGAATATGGAGGGGGCGCAGAGACCCAGTACTTC TRBJ2-5 once . TRBV25-1
CASTPFNTEAFF TGTGCCAGCACTCCCTTTAACACTGAAGCTTTCTTT TRBJ1-1 . . TRBV28
CASTYRDIDTGELFF TGTGCCAGCACTTACCGGGACATTGACACCGGGGAGCTGTTTTTT TRBJ2-2 . . TRBV6-5
CASTSPAQHF TGCGCCAGCACTTCTCCGGCCCAGCATTTT TRBJ1-5 . . TRBV23-1
CASREGRGAGGNTQYF TGTGCCAGCAGGGAGGGAAGAGGTGCGGGGGGGAATACGCAGTATTTT TRBJ2-3 . TRBD2 TRBV2
CASSYSGTGGSYEQYF TGTGCCAGCAGTTACTCAGGGACAGGGGGCTCCTACGAGCAGTACTTC TRBJ2-7 . TRBD1 TRBV6-7
CASIPTSGNTGELFF TGTGCCAGCATCCCGACTAGCGGAAACACCGGGGAGCTGTTTTTT TRBJ2-2 . TRBD2 TRBV2
CASKVPHAVSYEQYF TGCGCCAGCAAAGTCCCCCACGCGGTCTCCTACGAGCAGTACTTC TRBJ2-7 . . TRBV10-1
CASSLGGSNTEAFF TGTGCCAGCAGCTTAGGGGGCTCCAACACTGAAGCTTTCTTT TRBJ1-1 . . TRBV7-6
CASSPRGGETQYF TGTGCCAGCAGCCCAAGGGGGGGAGAGACCCAGTACTTC TRBJ2-5 . . TRBV4-2
CASSPRGGRKFNEQFF TGTGCCAGCAGTCCCCGGGGTGGGAGGAAGTTCAATGAGCAGTTCTTC TRBJ2-1 once . TRBV27
CAWSASNQPQHF TGTGCCTGGAGTGCGAGCAATCAGCCCCAGCATTTT TRBJ1-5 . . TRBV30
CASSPPGVRSYEQYF TGTGCCAGCAGTCCCCCCGGGGTCCGCTCCTACGAGCAGTACTTC TRBJ2-7 . . TRBV28
CASSQEGGGNTIYF TGCGCCAGCAGCCAAGAAGGAGGTGGAAACACCATATATTTT TRBJ1-3 . . TRBV4-3
CASSQVPGESNYEQYF TGCGCCAGCAGCCAAGTCCCAGGGGAGTCCAACTACGAGCAGTACTTC TRBJ2-7 . . TRBV4-1
CSVDMDRVSDGYTF TGCAGCGTCGATATGGACAGGGTCTCGGATGGCTACACCTTC TRBJ1-2 . TRBD1 TRBV29-1
CATSRRREQFF TGTGCCACCAGCAGGCGGCGTGAGCAGTTCTTC TRBJ2-1 few . TRBV15
CASEDRATYNEQFF TGTGCCAGTGAGGACAGGGCAACCTACAATGAGCAGTTCTTC TRBJ2-1 . TRBD1 TRBV19
CASSSYGGNQPQHF TGTGCCAGCAGCTCTTACGGGGGAAATCAGCCCCAGCATTTT TRBJ1-5 . . TRBV7-9